These 16 T cell receptor beta chains originate from one sample sequenced in a study of T cell responses to AZD1222 COVID-19 vaccine. Sequencing was performed with immunoSEQ multiplex PCR; in TCRdb, only in-frame clones are kept and a portion is missing. The sample has about 120,000 clones, 70% to 90% seen once. The sample was peripheral blood, taken on day 0 of AZD1222 vaccination. These receptors were taken from an adult in good health.

The V gene is TRBV6-5, the J gene TRBJ1-3; the D is unclear. V dropped 8 bases and J dropped 0 bases, with 14 bases sitting between them. The length of the CDR3 is 15 residues. CDR1 is MNHEY and CDR2 is SVGAGI in the germline V gene. The CDR3 loop is CASCRGQLSGNTIYF. CDR3 DNA sequence: TGTGCCAGCTGCCGTGGGCAGCTCTCTGGAAACACCATATATTTT.

The genes are TRBV7-3 and TRBJ1-1, with TRBD1 matching over 9 bases. Germline CDR1 reads SGHTA; CDR2 reads FQGTGA. The CDR3 sequence is 16 residues long. J lost 7 bases, V lost 4 bases, and 13 bases had no gene match. The CDR3 coding sequence is TGTGCCAGCAGCTCCCTAACCCTCGGGACAGGGCTTGAAGCTTTCTTT. Encoded protein: CASSSLTLGTGLEAFF. Drawing the rest from reference TRBV7-3 and TRBJ1-1, the complete variable domain is GAGVSQTPSNKVTEKGKYVELRCDPISGHTALYWYRQSLGQGPEFLIYFQGTGAADDSGLPNDRFFAVRPEGSVSTLKIQRTERGDSAVYLCASSSLTLGTGLEAFFGQGTRLTVV.

This clone was seen a single time. DNA of the CDR3: TGTGCCAGCAGTTTAAGGGGGGAGCAGCCCCAGCATTTT. This encodes CASSLRGEQPQHF. This rearrangement joins TRBV27 to TRBJ1-5; D possibly corresponds to TRBD1 (6 bases). CDR1 is MNHEY, CDR2 SMNVEV, per germline (reference sequence). CDR3 size: 13 residues. V lost 2 bases to trimming and J lost 7 bases, with 9 bases between them.

The chain has TRBV4-1 and TRBJ1-5; D gene unclear. The germline V and J ends were trimmed by 2 bases and 3 bases, with 5 bases remaining between them. Germline CDR1 MGHRA, CDR2 YSYEKL. The CDR3 has 13 amino acids. The CDR3 region is CASSQTFNQPQHF. CDR3 sequence (DNA): TGCGCCAGCAGCCAAACATTCAATCAGCCCCAGCATTTT.

This clone was recorded only once. This sequence joins TRBV10-2 and TRBJ1-5; D remains ambiguous. V lost 6 bases and J 6 bases, leaving 9 bases between the germline ends. This CDR3 is 12 amino acids long. The germline V gene has CDR1 WSHSY and CDR2 SAAADI. This CDR3 reads CASSNYFQPQHF. CDR3 sequence (DNA): TGCGCCAGCAGCAATTACTTTCAGCCCCAGCATTTT.

The chain carries TRBV2 and TRBJ1-6; 7 nucleotides agree with TRBD1. V lost 10 bases to trimming and J lost 7 bases; unmatched junction nucleotides: 7. From germline, CDR1 is SNHLY and CDR2 FYNNEI. This CDR3 region has 13 residues. CDR3 sequence (DNA): TGTGCCACGAACCCGGGACAGAATTCACCCCTCCACTTT. Its translation: CATNPGQNSPLHF.

The gene calls are TRBV27 and TRBJ2-1, with TRBD2 matching 11 bases. Germline V lookup: CDR1 MNHEY, CDR2 SMNVEV (reference sequence). After removal of 6 bases from V and 4 bases from J, the junction contained 8 bases not matched to a gene. The CDR3 length is 16 residues. CDR3 amino acids: CASRATSGAPYNEQFF. The CDR3 bases are TGTGCCAGCAGGGCGACTAGCGGGGCACCTTACAATGAGCAGTTCTTC.

This chain links TRBV10-3 with TRBJ1-3; no firm D call. Trimming took off 7 bases at V and 1 base at J, with 11 bases between the two ends. The length of the CDR3 is 14 residues. CDR1 ENHRY and CDR2 SYGVKD come from the germline V gene. The CDR3 spells CAITEGLSGNTIYF. CDR3 bases: TGTGCCATCACCGAGGGATTATCTGGAAACACCATATATTTT.

This clone is a singleton in its sample. The chain recombines TRBV2 with TRBJ2-6; D is unclear. This CDR3 region has 16 residues. Trimming stripped 0 bases from V and 0 bases from J, with 6 bases between. From germline, CDR1 is SNHLY and CDR2 FYNNEI. CDR3 bases: TGTGCCAGCAGTGAAGCGCGGTCCTCTGGGGCCAACGTCCTGACTTTC. Translating it yields CASSEARSSGANVLTF.

CDR3 loop: CASSRLVEQYF. The CDR3 DNA reads TGTGCCAGCAGCCGCCTGGTCGAGCAGTACTTC. The V and J genes are TRBV25-1 and TRBJ2-7; D not resolved. Germline CDR1 is MGHDK and CDR2 is SYGVNS. CDR3 length: 11 amino acids. V lost 6 bases to trimming and J lost 6 bases, with 9 bases between them.

The J gene is TRBJ2-7, the V gene TRBV7-2; TRBD2 is a possible D gene (6 bases). The CDR3 spans 14 residues. CDR1 and CDR2 (germline): SGHTA, FQGNSA. Trimming shortened V by 0 bases and J by 4 bases, and 10 bases separated the two germline ends. CDR3 sequence: CASSLAGGPYEQYF. For the CDR3, the DNA is TGTGCCAGCAGCTTAGCGGGAGGACCGTACGAGCAGTACTTC.

The J gene is TRBJ2-3, the V gene TRBV2; a possible D gene is TRBD2 (6 bases). Germline CDR1 reads SNHLY; CDR2 reads FYNNEI. The CDR3 is 15 residues long. V lost 0 bases, J lost 5 bases, and 12 bases lay in between. The CDR3 sequence: CASSEAGWGGDTQYF. The CDR3 nucleotides are TGTGCCAGCAGTGAAGCGGGTTGGGGAGGAGATACGCAGTATTTT.

The V and J genes are TRBV6-2 or TRBV6-3 and TRBJ1-5; 9 bases map to TRBD1. CDR3 length: 14 residues. Germline CDR1 reads MNHEY; CDR2 reads SVGEGT. With 6 bases clipped from V and 7 bases from J, the junction kept 7 bases outside the gene matches. The CDR3 DNA follows: TGTGCCAGCAGCGGACAGGGGATGTGGCAGCCCCAGCATTTT. Translating gives CASSGQGMWQPQHF.

This sequence joins TRBV20-1 and TRBJ1-5; maybe TRBD1 (5 bases). Germline V gene sequence: CDR1 DFQATT, CDR2 SNEGSKA (reference sequence). This CDR3 has 11 amino acids. The V and J ends lost 6 bases and 7 bases respectively, with 10 bases between them. This chain's CDR3 is CSAMDKQPQHF. Written as DNA, the CDR3 is TGCAGTGCCATGGACAAGCAGCCCCAGCATTTT.

The V gene is TRBV28, the J gene TRBJ1-2, with D perhaps TRBD1 (5 bases). The CDR3 has 15 residues. Germline CDR1 is MDHEN and CDR2 is SYDVKM. Trimming removed 4 bases from V and 3 bases from J, with 15 bases in between. CDR3 protein: CASSSPHGGDYGYTF. DNA of the CDR3: TGTGCCAGCAGTTCCCCGCATGGGGGTGACTATGGCTACACCTTC.

A few counts support this clone. The chain combines TRBV30 with TRBJ2-7; TRBD1 matches 7 bases. There are 14 residues in the CDR3. After removal of 2 bases from V and 4 bases from J, the junction contained 8 bases not matched to a gene. The germline gives CDR1 GTSNPN, CDR2 SVGIG (reference sequence). CDR3 in amino acids: CAWSSGQEIYEQYF. The CDR3 DNA reads as TGTGCCTGGAGTAGCGGACAGGAGATTTACGAGCAGTACTTC.